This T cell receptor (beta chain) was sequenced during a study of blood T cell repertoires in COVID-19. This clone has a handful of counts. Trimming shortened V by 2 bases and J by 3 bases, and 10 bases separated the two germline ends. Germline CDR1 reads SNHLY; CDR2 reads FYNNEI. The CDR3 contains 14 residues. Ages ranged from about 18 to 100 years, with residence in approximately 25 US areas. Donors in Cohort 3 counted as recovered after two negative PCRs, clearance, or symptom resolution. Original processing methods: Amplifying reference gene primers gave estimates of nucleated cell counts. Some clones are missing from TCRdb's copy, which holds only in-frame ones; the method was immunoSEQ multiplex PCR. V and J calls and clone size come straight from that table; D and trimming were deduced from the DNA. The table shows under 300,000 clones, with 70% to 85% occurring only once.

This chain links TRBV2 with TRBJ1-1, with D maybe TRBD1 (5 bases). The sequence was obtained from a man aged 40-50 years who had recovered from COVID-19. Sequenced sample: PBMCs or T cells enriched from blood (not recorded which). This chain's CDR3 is CASSELSGYTEAFF. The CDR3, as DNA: TGTGCCAGCAGTGAACTGTCAGGGTACACTGAAGCTTTCTTT.